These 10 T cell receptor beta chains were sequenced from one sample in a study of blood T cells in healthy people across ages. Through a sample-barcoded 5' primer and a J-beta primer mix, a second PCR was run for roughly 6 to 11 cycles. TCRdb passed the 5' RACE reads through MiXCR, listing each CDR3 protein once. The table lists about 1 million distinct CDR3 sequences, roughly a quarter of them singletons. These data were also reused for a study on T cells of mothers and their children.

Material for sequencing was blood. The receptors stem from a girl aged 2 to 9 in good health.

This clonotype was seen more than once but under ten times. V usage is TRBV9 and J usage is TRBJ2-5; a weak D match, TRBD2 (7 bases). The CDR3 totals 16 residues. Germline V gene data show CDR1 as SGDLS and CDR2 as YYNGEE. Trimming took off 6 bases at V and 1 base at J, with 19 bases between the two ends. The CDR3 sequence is CASTRGAGTSQETQYF. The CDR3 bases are TGTGCCAGCACCCGGGGGGCCGGCACGTCCCAAGAGACCCAGTACTTC.

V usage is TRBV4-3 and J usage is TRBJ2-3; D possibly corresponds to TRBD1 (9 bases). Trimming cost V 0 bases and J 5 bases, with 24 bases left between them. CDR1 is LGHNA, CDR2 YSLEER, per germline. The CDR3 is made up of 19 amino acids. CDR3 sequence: CASSQDNERGTGSIDTQYF. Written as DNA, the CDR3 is TGCGCCAGCAGCCAAGATAATGAGCGGGGGACAGGGTCGATAGATACGCAGTATTTT.

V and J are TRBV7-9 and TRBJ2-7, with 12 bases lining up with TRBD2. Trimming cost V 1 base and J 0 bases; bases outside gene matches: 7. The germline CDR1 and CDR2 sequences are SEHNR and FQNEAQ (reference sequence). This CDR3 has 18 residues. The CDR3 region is CASSLGTSGIRSSYEQYF. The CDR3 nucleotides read TGTGCCAGCAGCTTAGGGACTAGCGGGATTAGGAGCTCCTACGAGCAGTACTTC.

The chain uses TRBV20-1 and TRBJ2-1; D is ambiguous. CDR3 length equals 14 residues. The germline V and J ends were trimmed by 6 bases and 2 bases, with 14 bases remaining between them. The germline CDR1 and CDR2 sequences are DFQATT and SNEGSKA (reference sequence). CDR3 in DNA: TGCAGTGCCGACAAAGGAATCACCTACAATGAGCAGTTCTTC. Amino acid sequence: CSADKGITYNEQFF.

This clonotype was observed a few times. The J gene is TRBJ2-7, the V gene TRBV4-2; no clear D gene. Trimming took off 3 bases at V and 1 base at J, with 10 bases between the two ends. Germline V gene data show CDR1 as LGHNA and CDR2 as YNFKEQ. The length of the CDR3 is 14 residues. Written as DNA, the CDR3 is TGTGCCAGCAGCCAGTTTACAACTTCCTACGAGCAGTACTTC. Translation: CASSQFTTSYEQYF.

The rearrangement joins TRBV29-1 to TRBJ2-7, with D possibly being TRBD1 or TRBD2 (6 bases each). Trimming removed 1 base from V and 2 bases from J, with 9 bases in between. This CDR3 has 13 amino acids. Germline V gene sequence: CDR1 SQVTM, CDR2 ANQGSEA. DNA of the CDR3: TGCAGCGTTGAAGGGGGGGCTCCCTACGAGCAGTACTTC. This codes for CSVEGGAPYEQYF.

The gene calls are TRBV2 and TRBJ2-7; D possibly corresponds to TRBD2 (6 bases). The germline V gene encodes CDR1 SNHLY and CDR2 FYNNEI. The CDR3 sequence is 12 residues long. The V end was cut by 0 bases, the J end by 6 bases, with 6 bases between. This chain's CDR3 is CASSEAGGEQYF. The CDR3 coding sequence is TGTGCCAGCAGTGAAGCCGGGGGCGAGCAGTACTTC.

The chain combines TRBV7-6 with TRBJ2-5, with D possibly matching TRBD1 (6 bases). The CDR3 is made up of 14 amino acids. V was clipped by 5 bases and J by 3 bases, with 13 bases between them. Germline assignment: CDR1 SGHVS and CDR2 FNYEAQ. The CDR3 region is CASSRYRAEETQYF. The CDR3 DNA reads TGTGCCAGCAGCCGATACAGGGCCGAAGAGACCCAGTACTTC.

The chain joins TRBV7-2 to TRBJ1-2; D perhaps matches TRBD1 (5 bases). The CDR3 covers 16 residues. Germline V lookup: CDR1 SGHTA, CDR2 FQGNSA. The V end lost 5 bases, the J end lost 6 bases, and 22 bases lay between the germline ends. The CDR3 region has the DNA TGTGCCAGCAGCAAATCGGAGGGGACCCCCGGGGATGGCTACACCTTC. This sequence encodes CASSKSEGTPGDGYTF.

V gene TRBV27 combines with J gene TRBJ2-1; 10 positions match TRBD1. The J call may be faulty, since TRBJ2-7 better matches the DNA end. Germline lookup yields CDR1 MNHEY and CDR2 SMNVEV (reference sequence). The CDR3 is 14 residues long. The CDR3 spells CATSLGTGEREQYF. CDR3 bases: TGTGCCACCAGCCTTGGGACAGGGGAAAGGGAGCAGTACTTC.